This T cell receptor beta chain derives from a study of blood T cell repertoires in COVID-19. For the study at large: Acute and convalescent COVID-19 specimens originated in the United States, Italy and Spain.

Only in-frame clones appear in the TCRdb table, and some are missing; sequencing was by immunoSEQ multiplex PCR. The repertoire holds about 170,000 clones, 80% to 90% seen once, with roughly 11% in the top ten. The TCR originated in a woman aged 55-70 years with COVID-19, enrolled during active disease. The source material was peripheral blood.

The CDR3 sequence: CASSRWREVTDTQYF. CDR3 sequence (DNA): TGTGCCAGTAGTCGGTGGCGGGAGGTCACAGATACGCAGTATTTT. The chain is built from TRBV19 and TRBJ2-3; the match to TRBD2 covers 8 bases. This CDR3 has 15 residues. After removal of 5 bases from V and 2 bases from J, the junction contained 6 bases not matched to a gene. Germline V gene lookup returns CDR1 LNHDA and CDR2 SQIVND (reference sequence).